This T cell receptor beta chain was profiled in a study of cytomegalovirus exposure and HLA in healthy donors. Overall study findings and caveats: Certain sequence variants were highly shared and formed a cluster, and this cluster was likely a sequencing artifact.

It was with 60 Vbeta and 13 Jbeta primers that the PCR ran. Profiled with immunoSEQ multiplex PCR; TCRdb holds only in-frame clones, not every one. The table lists about 190,000 clones, 70% to 75% of them singletons. Regarding this clone: Its specificity is not known.

Per the germline V gene, CDR1 is LGHNT and CDR2 is FRNRAP. The CDR3 is made up of 14 amino acids. The chain has TRBV12-5 and TRBJ2-5, with 7 positions matching TRBD1. The closer fit of TRBJ2-7 to the DNA end suggests the J call may be wrong. The origin of this receptor is a man aged 25-45 years in good health and CMV-seropositive. The sequencing sample was made of PBMCs. The chain's CDR3 is CASGLATGFNEQYF. The CDR3 bases are TGTGCTAGTGGTTTGGCGACAGGGTTCAACGAGCAGTACTTC.